This T cell receptor (beta chain) was profiled in a study of graft-versus-host responses after intestinal transplantation. As for the study in general: Uniformly, recipients were administered anti-thymocyte globulin induction with subsequent tacrolimus and steroids for 3 to 4 years.

Worth noting for this clone: Its target is not known.

TCRdb keeps only in-frame clones here, not all; method: immunoSEQ multiplex PCR. The sample shows tens of thousands of clones, roughly 92% of them seen only once. Trimming left V 5 bases short and J 2 bases short, with 19 bases between. Looked up from germline, CDR1 is MGHRA and CDR2 is YSYEKL. CDR3 length equals 17 residues. The starting material was unstimulated CD4+ T cells sorted from spleen or lymph node cells, obtained before intestinal transplant. The TCR originated in a human donor who received an intestinal transplant. The V gene is TRBV4-1, the J gene TRBJ2-1; D is undetermined. CDR3 protein: CASSDPWARVTYNEQFF. CDR3 in DNA: TGCGCCAGCAGCGACCCGTGGGCTAGGGTAACCTACAATGAGCAGTTCTTC.